This entry is about one T cell receptor beta chain. The data originate from a study of T cells in women clearing cervical HPV infection. Study-wide background: Case blood was drawn a median about 150 days after lesion detection.

Profiled with immunoSEQ multiplex PCR; TCRdb holds only in-frame clones, not every one. The sample table sets out 30,000 to 40,000 clones. This TCR was sampled from a woman aged 18 to 75 with a cervical HPV16 infection that either progressed to CIN3+ or cleared (not recorded which). Input material: blood buffy coat.

The CDR3 DNA, read in part, is TGTGCCAGCAGAATACTTAACGGGGATAAAGAGACC. It is translated as CASRILNGDKET. The whole CDR3 is CASRILNGDKETQYF. The chain uses TRBV5-6 and TRBJ2-5; the D gene is possibly TRBD2 (5 bases). The read ends 3 residues early relative to the CDR3; the germline J gene fills the gap. CDR3 length equals 15 residues. Germline assignment: CDR1 SGHDT and CDR2 YYEEEE. Trimming pared 5 bases from V and 3 bases from J, leaving 17 bases between.